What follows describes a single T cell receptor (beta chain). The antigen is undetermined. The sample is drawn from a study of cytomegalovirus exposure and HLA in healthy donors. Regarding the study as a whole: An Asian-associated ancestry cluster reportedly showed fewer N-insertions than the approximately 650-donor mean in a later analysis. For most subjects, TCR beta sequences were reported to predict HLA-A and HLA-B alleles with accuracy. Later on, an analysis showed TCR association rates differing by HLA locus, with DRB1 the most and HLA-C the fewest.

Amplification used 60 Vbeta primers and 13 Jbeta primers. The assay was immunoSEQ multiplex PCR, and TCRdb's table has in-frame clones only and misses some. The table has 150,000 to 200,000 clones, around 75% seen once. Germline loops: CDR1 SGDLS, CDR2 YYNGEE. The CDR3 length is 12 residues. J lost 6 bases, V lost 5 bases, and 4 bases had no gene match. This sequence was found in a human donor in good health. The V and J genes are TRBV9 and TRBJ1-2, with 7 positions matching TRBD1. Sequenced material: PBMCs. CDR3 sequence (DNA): TGTGCCAGCAGTGACAGGGTCGATGGCTACACCTTC. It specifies CASSDRVDGYTF.